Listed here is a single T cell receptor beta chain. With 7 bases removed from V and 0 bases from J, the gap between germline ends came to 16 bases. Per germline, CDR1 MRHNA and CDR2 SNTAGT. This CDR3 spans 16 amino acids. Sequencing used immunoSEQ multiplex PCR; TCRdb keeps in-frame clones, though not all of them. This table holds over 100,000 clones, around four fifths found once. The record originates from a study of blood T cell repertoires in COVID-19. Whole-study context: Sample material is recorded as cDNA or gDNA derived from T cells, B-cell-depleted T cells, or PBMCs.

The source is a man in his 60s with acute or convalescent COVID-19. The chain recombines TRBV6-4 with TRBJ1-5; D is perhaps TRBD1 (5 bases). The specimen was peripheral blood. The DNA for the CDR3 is TGTGCCAGCATCTGTTCATACAGGTATAGCAATCAGCCCCAGCATTTT. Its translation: CASICSYRYSNQPQHF.